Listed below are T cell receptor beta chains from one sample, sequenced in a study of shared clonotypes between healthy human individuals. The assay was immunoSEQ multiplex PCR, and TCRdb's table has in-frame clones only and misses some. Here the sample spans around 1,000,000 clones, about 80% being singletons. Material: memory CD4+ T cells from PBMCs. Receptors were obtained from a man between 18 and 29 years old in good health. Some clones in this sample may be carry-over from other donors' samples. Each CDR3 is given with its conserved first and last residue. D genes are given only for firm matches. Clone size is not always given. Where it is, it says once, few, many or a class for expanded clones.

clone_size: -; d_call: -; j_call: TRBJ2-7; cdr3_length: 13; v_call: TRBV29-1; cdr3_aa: CSGAQGTGYEQYF; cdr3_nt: TGCAGCGGTGCGCAGGGTACTGGCTACGAGCAGTACTTC
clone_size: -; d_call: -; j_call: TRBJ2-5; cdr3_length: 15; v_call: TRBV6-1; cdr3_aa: CASSELRAGHQTQYF; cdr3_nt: TGTGCCAGCAGTGAATTACGGGCAGGCCATCAGACCCAGTACTTC
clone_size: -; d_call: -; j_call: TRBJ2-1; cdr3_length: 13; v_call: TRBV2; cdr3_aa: CASSGGDSNEQFF; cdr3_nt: TGTGCCAGCAGTGGAGGGGACTCCAATGAGCAGTTCTTC
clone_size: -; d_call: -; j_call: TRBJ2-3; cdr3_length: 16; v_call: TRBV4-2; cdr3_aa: CASSQDVGEGADTQYF; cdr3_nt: TGTGCCAGCAGCCAAGATGTGGGGGAGGGGGCAGATACGCAGTATTTT
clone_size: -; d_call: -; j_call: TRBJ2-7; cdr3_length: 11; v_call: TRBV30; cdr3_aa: CAWSNREEQYF; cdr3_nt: TGTGCCTGGAGCAATAGGGAAGAGCAGTACTTC
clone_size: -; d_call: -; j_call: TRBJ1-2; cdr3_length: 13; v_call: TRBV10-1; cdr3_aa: CASSPDRFYGYTF; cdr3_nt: TGCGCCAGCAGTCCTGACAGGTTCTATGGCTACACCTTC
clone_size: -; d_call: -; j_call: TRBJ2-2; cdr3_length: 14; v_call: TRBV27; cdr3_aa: CASTLDLYTGELFF; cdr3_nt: TGTGCCAGCACCCTAGACTTGTACACCGGGGAGCTGTTTTTT
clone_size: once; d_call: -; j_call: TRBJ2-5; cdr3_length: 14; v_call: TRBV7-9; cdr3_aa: CASSLGPSVETQYF; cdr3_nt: TGTGCCAGCAGCCTGGGACCATCCGTAGAGACCCAGTACTTC
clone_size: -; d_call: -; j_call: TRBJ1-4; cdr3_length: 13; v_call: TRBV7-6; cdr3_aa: CASSLAANEKLFF; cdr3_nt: TGTGCCAGCAGCTTAGCTGCTAATGAAAAACTGTTTTTT
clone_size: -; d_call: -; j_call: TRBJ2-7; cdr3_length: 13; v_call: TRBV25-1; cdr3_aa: CASSEPRAGEQYF; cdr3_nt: TGTGCCAGCAGTGAACCCAGGGCCGGCGAGCAGTACTTC
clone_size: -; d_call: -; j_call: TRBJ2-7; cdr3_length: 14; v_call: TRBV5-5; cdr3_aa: CASSKTASSYEQYF; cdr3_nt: TGTGCCAGCAGCAAGACGGCCTCATCCTACGAGCAGTACTTC
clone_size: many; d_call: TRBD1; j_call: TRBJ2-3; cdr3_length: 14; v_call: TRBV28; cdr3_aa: CASSSGQGRDTQYF; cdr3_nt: TGTGCCAGCAGTTCCGGACAGGGTAGGGATACGCAGTATTTT
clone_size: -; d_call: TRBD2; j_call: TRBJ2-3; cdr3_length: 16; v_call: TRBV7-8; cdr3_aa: CASSHGLAGRTDTQYF; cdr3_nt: TGTGCCAGCAGCCACGGACTAGCGGGCCGCACAGATACGCAGTATTTT
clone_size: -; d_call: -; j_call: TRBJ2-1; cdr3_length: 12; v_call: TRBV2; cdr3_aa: CASSEMRREQFF; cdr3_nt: TGTGCCAGCAGTGAGATGCGCAGGGAGCAGTTCTTC
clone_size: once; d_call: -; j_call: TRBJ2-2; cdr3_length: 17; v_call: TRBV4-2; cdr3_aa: CASNKGGSDPQFRELFF; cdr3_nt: TGTGCCAGCAACAAAGGGGGGTCGGATCCACAGTTCAGGGAGCTGTTTTTT
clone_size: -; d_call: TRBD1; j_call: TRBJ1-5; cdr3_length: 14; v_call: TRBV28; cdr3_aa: CASSTTGGNQPQHF; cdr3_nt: TGTGCCAGCAGTACTACAGGGGGCAATCAGCCCCAGCATTTT
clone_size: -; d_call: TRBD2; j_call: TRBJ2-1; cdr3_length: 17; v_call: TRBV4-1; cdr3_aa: CASSQNSAGGALNEQFF; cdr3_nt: TGCGCCAGCAGCCAAAACTCGGCGGGAGGGGCTTTAAATGAGCAGTTCTTC
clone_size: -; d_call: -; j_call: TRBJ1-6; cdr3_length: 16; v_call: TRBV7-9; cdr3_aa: CASSPNLWGAYSPLHF; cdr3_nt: TGTGCCAGCAGCCCCAACTTGTGGGGGGCTTATTCACCCCTCCACTTT